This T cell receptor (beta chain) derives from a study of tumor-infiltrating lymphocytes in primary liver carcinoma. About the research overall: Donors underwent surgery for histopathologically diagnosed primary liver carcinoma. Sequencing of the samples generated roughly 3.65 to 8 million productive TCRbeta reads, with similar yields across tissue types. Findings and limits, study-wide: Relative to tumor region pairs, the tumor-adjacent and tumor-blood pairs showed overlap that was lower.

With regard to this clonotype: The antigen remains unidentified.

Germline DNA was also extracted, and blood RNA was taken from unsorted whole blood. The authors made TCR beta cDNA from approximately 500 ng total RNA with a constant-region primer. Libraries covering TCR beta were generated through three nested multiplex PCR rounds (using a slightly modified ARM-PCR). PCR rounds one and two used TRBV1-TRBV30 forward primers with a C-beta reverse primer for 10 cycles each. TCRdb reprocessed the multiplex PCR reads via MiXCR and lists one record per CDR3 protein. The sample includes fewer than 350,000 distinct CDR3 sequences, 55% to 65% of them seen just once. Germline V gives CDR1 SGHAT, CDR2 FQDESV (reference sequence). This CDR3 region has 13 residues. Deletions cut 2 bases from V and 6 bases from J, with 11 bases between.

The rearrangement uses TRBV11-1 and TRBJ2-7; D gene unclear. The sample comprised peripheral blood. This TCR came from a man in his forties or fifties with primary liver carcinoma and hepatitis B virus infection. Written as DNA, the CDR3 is TGTGCCAGCAGCTTATCTCTCGGCTGCGAGCAGTACTTC. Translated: CASSLSLGCEQYF.